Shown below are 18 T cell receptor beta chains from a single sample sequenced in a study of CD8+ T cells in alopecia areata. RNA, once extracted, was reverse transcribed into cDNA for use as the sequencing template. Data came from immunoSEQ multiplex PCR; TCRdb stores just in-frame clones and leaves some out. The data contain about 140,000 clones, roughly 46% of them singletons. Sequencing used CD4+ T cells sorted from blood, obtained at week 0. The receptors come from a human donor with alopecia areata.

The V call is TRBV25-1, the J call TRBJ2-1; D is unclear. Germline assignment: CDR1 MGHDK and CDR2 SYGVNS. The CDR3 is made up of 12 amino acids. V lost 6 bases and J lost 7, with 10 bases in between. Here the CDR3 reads CASSPGVNEQFF. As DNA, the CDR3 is TGTGCCAGCAGCCCAGGTGTTAATGAGCAGTTCTTC. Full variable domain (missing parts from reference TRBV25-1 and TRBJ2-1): EADIYQTPRYLVIGTGKKITLECSQTMGHDKMYWYQQDPGMELHLIHYSYGVNSTEKGDLSSESTVSRIRTEHFPLTLESARPSHTSQYLCASSPGVNEQFFGPGTRLTVL.

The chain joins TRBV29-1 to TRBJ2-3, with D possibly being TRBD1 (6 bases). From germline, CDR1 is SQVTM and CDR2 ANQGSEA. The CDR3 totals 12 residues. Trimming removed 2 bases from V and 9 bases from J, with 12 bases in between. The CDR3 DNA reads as TGCAGCGTTGAATGGTCGAGGGGGACGCAGTATTTT. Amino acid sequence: CSVEWSRGTQYF.

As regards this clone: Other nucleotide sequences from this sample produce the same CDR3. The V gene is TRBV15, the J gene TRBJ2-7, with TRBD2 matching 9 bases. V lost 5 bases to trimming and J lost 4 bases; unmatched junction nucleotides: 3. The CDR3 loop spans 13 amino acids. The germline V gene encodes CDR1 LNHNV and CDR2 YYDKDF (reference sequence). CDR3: CATSGGLAYEQYF. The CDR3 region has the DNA TGTGCCACCAGCGGGGGACTAGCATACGAGCAGTACTTC.

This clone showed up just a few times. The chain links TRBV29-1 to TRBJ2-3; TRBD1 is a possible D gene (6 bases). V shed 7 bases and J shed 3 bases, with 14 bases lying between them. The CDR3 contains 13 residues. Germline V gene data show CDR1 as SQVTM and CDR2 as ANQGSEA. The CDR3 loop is CSAAPGATDTQYF. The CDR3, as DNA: TGCAGCGCGGCCCCAGGGGCAACAGATACGCAGTATTTT.

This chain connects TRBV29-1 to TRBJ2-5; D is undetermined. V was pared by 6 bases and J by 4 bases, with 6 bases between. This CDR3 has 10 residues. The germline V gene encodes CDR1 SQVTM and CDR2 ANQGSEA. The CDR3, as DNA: TGCAGCGTCTTCAGAGAGACCCAGTACTTC. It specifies CSVFRETQYF.

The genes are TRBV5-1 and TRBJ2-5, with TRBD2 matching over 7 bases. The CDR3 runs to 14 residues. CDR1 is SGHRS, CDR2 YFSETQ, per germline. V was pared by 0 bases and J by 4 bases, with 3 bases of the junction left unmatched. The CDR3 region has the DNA TGCGCCAGCAGCTTGGGGGCTAGCGGAGAGACCCAGTACTTC. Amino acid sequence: CASSLGASGETQYF.

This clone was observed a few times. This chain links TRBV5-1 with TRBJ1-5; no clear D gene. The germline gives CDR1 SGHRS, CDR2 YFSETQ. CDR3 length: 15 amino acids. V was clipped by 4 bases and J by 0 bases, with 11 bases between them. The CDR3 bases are TGCGCCAGCAGCGAGGGAAGCGTTAGCAATCAGCCCCAGCATTTT. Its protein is CASSEGSVSNQPQHF.

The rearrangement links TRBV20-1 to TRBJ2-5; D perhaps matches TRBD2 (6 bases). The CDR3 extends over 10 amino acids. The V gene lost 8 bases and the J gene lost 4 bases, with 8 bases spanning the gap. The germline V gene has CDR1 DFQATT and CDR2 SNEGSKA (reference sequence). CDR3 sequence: CSMGGETQYF. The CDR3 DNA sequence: TGCAGTATGGGGGGAGAGACCCAGTACTTC.

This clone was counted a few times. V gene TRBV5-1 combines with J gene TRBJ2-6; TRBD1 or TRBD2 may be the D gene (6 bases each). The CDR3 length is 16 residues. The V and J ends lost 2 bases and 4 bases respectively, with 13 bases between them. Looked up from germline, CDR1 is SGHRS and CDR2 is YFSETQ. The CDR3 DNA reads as TGCGCCAGCAGCTTCGGGGGCGCAACAGGGGCCAACGTCCTGACTTTC. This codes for CASSFGGATGANVLTF.

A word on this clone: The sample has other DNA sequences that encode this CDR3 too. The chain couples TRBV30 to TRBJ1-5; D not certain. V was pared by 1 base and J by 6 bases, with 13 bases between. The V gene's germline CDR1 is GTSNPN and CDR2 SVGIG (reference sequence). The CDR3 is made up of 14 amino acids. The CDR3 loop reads CAWSAPGGGQPQHF. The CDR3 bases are TGTGCCTGGAGTGCCCCGGGCGGCGGTCAGCCCCAGCATTTT.

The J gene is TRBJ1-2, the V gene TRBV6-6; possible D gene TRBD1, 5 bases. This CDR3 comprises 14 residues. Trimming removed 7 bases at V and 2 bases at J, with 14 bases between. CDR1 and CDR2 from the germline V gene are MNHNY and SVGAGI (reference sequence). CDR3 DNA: TGTGCCAGCACTGCAGGGACCGCGAACTATGGCTACACCTTC. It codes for CASTAGTANYGYTF.

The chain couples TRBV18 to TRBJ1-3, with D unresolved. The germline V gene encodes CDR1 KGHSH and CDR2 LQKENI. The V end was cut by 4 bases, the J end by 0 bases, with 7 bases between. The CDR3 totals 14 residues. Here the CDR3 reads CASSQEVSGNTIYF. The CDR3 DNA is TGTGCCAGCTCACAGGAGGTCTCTGGAAACACCATATATTTT.

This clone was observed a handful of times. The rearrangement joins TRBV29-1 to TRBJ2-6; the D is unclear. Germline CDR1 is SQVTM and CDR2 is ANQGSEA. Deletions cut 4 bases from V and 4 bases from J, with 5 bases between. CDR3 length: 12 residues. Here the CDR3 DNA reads TGCAGCGTTGGGTCCGGGGCCAACGTCCTGACTTTC. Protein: CSVGSGANVLTF. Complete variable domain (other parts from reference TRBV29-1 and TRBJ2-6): SAVISQKPSRDICQRGTSLTIQCQVDSQVTMMFWYRQQPGQSLTLIATANQGSEATYESGFVIDKFPISRPNLTFSTLTVSNMSPEDSSIYLCSVGSGANVLTFGAGSRLTVL.

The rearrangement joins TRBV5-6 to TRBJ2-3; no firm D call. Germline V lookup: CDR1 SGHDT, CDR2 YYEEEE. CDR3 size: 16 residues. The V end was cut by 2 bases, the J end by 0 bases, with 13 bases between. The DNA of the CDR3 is TGTGCCAGCAGCTTAGACGTCCAGGCGAGCACAGATACGCAGTATTTT. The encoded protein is CASSLDVQASTDTQYF. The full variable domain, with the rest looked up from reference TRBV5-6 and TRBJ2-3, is DAGVTQSPTHLIKTRGQQVTLRCSPKSGHDTVSWYQQALGQGPQFIFQYYEEEERQRGNFPDRFSGHQFPNYSSELNVNALLLGDSALYLCASSLDVQASTDTQYFGPGTRLTVL.

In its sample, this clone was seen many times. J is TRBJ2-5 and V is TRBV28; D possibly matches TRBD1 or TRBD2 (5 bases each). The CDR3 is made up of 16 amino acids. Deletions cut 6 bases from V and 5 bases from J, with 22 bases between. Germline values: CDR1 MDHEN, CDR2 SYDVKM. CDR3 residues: CASSPPGRRVGETQYF. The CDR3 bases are TGTGCCAGCAGCCCGCCGGGACGCCGGGTGGGGGAGACCCAGTACTTC.

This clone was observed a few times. The CDR3 spells CSVEQGGAETQYF. The DNA of the CDR3 is TGCAGCGTTGAACAGGGAGGGGCAGAGACCCAGTACTTC. The chain has TRBV29-1 and TRBJ2-5; 7 nucleotides align to TRBD2. J was trimmed by 4 bases and V by 2 bases; bases with no gene match: 4. CDR1 and CDR2 from the germline V gene are SQVTM and ANQGSEA. The length of the CDR3 is 13 residues.

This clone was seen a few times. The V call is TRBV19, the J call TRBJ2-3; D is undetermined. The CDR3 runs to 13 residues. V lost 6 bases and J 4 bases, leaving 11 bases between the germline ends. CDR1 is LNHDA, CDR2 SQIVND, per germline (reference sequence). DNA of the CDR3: TGTGCCAGTAGAAACCCCTCGTCAGATACGCAGTATTTT. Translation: CASRNPSSDTQYF.

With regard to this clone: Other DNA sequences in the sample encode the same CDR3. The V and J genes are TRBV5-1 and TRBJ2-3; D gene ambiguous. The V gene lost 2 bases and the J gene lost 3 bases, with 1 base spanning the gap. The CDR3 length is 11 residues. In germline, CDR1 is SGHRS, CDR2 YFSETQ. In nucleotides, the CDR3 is TGCGCCAGCAGCTTAACAGATACGCAGTATTTT. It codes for CASSLTDTQYF.